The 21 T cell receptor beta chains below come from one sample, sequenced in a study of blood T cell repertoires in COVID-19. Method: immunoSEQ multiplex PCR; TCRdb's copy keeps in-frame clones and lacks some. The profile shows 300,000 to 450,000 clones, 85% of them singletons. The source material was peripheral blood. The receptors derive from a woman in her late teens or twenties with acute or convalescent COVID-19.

The CDR3 DNA follows: TGTGCCAGCAGACCCGGGACAGGGAATCAGCCCCAGCATTTT. Its protein is CASRPGTGNQPQHF. The V gene is TRBV27, the J gene TRBJ1-5; 9 nucleotides agree with TRBD1. Trimming removed 6 bases from V and 4 bases from J; junction bases left unmatched: 4. Per germline, CDR1 MNHEY and CDR2 SMNVEV (reference sequence). This CDR3 contains 14 residues.

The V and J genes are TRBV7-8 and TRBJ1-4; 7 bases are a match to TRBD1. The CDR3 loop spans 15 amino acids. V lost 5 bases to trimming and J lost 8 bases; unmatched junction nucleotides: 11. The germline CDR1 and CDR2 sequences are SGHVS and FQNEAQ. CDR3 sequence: CASSPRRGREEKLFF. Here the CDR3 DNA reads TGTGCCAGCAGCCCGAGGAGGGGGCGCGAGGAAAAACTGTTTTTT.

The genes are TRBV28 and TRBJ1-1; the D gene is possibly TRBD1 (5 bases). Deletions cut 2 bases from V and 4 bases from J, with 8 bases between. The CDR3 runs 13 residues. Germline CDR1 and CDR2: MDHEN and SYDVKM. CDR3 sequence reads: CASSLTGSTEAFF. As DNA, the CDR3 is TGTGCCAGCAGTTTAACAGGCAGCACTGAAGCTTTCTTT.

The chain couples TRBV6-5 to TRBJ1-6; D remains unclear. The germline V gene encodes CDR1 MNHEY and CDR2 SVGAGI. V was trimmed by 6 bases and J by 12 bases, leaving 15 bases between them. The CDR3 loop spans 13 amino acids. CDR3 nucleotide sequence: TGTGCCAGCAGCCGCGGGAGGGTCCAACCCCTCCACTTT. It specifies CASSRGRVQPLHF.

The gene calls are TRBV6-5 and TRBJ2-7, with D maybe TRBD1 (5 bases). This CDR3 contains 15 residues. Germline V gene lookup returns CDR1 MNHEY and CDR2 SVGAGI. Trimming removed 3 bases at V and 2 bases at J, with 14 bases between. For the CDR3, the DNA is TGTGCCAGCAGTTATTCCGGACATGACGCCTACGAGCAGTACTTC. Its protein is CASSYSGHDAYEQYF.

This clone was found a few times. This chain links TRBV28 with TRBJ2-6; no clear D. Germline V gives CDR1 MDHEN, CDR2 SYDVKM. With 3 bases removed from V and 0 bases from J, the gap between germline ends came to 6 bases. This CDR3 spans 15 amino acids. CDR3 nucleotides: TGTGCCAGCAGTTTGGAGAACTCTGGGGCCAACGTCCTGACTTTC. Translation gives CASSLENSGANVLTF.

The CDR3 DNA reads TGTGCCAGCAGTGGACAAACTAACTATGGCTACACCTTC. Its translation: CASSGQTNYGYTF. The chain links TRBV5-6 to TRBJ1-2; the D gene is possibly TRBD1 (5 bases). V lost 5 bases, J lost 0 bases, and 8 bases lay in between. This CDR3 has 13 residues. Per the germline V gene, CDR1 is SGHDT and CDR2 is YYEEEE.

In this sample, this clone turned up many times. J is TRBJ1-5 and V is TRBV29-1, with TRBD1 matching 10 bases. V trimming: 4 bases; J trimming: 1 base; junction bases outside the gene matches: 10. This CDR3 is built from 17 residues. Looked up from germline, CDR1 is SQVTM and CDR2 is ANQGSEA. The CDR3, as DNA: TGCAGCGTTGGCATCGGACAGGGGGTAACAAGCAATCAGCCCCAGCATTTT. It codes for CSVGIGQGVTSNQPQHF.

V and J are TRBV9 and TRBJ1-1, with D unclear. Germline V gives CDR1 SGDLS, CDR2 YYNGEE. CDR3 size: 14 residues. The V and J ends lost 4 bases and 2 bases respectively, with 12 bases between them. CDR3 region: CASSPREGNTEAFF. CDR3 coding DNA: TGTGCCAGCAGCCCCAGAGAGGGCAACACTGAAGCTTTCTTT.

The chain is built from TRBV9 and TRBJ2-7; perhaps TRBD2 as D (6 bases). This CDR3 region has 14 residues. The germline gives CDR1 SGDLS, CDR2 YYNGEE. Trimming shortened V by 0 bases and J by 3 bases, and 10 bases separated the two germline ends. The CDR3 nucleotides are TGTGCCAGCAGCGTAGGATCTAGCGACTACGAGCAGTACTTC. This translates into CASSVGSSDYEQYF.

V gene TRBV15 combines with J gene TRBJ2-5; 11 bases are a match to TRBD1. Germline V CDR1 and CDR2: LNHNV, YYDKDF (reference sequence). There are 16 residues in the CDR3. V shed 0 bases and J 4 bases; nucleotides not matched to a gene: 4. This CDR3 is CATSRDQGTGGETQYF. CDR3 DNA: TGTGCCACCAGCAGAGATCAAGGGACAGGGGGAGAGACCCAGTACTTC.

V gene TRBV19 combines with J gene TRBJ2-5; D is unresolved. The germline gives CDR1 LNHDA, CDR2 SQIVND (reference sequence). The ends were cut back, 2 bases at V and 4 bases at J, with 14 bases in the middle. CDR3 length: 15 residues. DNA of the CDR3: TGTGCCAGTAGTATAATTGCGGTAAGAGGAGAGACCCAGTACTTC. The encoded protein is CASSIIAVRGETQYF.

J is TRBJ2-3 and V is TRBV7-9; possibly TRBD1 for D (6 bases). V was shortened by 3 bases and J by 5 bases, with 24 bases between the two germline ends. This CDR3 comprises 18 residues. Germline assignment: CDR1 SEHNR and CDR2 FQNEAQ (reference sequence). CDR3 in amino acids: CASSLQGPSPIRGDTQYF. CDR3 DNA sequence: TGTGCCAGCAGCTTGCAGGGGCCATCTCCTATCCGGGGAGATACGCAGTATTTT.

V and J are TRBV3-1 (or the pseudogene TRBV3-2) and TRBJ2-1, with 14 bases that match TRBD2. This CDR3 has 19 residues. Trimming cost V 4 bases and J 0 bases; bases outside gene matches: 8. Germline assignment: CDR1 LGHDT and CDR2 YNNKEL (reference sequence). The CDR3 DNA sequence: TGTGCCAGCAGCCGAGGACTAGCGGGGGGCCAGAGCTCCTACAATGAGCAGTTCTTC. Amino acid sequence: CASSRGLAGGQSSYNEQFF.

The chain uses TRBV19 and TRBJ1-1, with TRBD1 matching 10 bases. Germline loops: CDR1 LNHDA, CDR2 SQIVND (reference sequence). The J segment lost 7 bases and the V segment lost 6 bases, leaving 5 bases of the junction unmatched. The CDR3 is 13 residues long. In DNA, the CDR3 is TGTGCCAGTAGGCGGACAGGGGGAGGTGAAGCTTTCTTT. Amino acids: CASRRTGGGEAFF. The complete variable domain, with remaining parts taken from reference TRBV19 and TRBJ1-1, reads DGGITQSPKYLFRKEGQNVTLSCEQNLNHDAMYWYRQDPGQGLRLIYYSQIVNDFQKGDIAEGYSVSREKKESFPLTVTSAQKNPTAFYLCASRRTGGGEAFFGQGTRLTVV.

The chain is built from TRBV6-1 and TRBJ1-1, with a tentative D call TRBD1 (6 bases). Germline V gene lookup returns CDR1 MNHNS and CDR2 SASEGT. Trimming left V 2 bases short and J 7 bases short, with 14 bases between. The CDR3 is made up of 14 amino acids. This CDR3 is CASSEFWGQGEAFF. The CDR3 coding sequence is TGTGCCAGCAGTGAATTTTGGGGGCAGGGTGAAGCTTTCTTT.

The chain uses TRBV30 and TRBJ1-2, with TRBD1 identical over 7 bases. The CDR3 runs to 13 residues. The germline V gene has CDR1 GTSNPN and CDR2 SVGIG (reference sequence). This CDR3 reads CALTGIRVGGYTF. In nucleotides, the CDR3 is TGTGCTCTGACAGGGATCCGGGTCGGGGGCTACACCTTC. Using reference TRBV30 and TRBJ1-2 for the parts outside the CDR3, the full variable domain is SQTIHQWPATLVQPVGSPLSLECTVEGTSNPNLYWYRQAAGRGLQLLFYSVGIGQISSEVPQNLSASRPQDRQFILSSKKLLLSDSGFYLCALTGIRVGGYTFGSGTRLTVV.

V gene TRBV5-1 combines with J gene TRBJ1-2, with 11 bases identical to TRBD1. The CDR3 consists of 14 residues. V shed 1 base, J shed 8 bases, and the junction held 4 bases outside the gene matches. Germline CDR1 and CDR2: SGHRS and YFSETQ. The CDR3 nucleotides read TGCGCCAGCAGCTTGCGGACAGGGGGCGAGGGCTACACCTTC. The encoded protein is CASSLRTGGEGYTF.

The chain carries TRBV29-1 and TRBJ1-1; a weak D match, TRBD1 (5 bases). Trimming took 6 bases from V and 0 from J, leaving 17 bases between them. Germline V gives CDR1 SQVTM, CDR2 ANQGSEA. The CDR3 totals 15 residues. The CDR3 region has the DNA TGCAGCGTGCGGGACGGCTGGGGGATGAACACTGAAGCTTTCTTT. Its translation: CSVRDGWGMNTEAFF.

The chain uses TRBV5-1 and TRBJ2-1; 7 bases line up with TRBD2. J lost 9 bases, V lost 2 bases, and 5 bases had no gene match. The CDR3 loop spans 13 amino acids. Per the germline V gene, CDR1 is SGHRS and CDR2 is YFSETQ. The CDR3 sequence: CASSFRGEGEQFF. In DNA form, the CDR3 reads TGCGCCAGCAGCTTTCGAGGGGAGGGTGAGCAGTTCTTC. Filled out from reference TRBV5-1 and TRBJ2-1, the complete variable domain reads KAGVTQTPRYLIKTRGQQVTLSCSPISGHRSVSWYQQTPGQGLQFLFEYFSETQRNKGNFPGRFSGRQFSNSRSEMNVSTLELGDSALYLCASSFRGEGEQFFGPGTRLTVL.

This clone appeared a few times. The CDR3, as DNA: TGTGCCAGCAGTCCCGGGACTAGCGCCACAGATACGCAGTATTTT. Translation: CASSPGTSATDTQYF. The chain combines TRBV7-3 with TRBJ2-3; TRBD2 matches 10 bases. Germline V gives CDR1 SGHTA, CDR2 FQGTGA. The length of the CDR3 is 15 residues. J lost 2 bases, V lost 6 bases, and 5 bases had no gene match.